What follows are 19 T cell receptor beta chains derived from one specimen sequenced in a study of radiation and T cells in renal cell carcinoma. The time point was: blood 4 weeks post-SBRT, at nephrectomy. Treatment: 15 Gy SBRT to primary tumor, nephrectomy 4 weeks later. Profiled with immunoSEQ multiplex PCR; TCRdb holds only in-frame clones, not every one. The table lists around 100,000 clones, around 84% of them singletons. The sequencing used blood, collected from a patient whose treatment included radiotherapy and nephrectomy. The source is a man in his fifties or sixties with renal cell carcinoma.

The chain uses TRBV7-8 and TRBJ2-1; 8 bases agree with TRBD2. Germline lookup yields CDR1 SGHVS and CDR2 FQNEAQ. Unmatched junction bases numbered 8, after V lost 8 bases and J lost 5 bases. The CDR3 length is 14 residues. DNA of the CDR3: TGTGCCAGCCGCCTCAGCGGGAGTCACAATGAGCAGTTCTTC. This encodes CASRLSGSHNEQFF.

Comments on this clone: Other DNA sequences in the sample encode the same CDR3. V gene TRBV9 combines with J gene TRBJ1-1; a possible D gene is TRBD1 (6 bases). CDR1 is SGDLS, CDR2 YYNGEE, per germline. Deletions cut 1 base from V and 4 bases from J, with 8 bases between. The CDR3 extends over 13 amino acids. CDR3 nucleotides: TGTGCCAGCAGCGTAAGGGGGGGCACTGAAGCTTTCTTT. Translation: CASSVRGGTEAFF. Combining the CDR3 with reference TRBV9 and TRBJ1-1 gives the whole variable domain DSGVTQTPKHLITATGQRVTLRCSPRSGDLSVYWYQQSLDQGLQFLIQYYNGEERAKGNILERFSAQQFPDLHSELNLSSLELGDSALYFCASSVRGGTEAFFGQGTRLTVV.

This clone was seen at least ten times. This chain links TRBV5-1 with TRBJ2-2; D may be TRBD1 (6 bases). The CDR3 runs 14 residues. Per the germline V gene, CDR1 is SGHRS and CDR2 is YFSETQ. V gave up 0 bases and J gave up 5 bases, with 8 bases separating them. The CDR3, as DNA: TGCGCCAGCAGCTTGGATCAGGGGACCGGGGAGCTGTTTTTT. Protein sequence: CASSLDQGTGELFF.

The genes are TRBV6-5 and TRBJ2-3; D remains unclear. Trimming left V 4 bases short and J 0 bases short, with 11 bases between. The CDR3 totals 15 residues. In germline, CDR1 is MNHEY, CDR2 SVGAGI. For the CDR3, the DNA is TGTGCCAGCAGTTTGTCTGGGGTTAGCACAGATACGCAGTATTTT. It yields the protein CASSLSGVSTDTQYF.

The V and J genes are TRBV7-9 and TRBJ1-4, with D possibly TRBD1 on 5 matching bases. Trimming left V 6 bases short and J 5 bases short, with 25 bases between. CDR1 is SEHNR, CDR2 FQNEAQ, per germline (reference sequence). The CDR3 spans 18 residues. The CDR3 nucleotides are TGTGCCAGCAGTTCCCCCGAGGGGAGTGCCCAGATGAATGAAAAACTGTTTTTT. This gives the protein CASSSPEGSAQMNEKLFF.

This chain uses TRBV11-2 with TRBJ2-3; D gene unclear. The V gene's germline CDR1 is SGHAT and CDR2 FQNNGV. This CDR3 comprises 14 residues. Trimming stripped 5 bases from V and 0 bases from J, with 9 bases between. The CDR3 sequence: CASSPMTSTDTQYF. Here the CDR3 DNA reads TGTGCCAGCAGCCCCATGACCAGCACAGATACGCAGTATTTT.

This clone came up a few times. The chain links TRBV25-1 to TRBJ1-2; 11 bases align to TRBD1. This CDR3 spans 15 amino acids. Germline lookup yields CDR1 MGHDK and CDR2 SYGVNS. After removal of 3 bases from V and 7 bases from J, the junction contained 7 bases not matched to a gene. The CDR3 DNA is TGTGCCAGCAGTGAGAGGACAGGGGGCTTGAGTGGCTACACCTTC. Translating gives CASSERTGGLSGYTF.

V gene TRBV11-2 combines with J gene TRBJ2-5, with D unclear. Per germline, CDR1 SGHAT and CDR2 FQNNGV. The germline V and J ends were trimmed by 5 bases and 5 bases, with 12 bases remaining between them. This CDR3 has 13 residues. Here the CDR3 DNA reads TGTGCCAGCAGCCCCGTCCAGATGGAGACCCAGTACTTC. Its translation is CASSPVQMETQYF.

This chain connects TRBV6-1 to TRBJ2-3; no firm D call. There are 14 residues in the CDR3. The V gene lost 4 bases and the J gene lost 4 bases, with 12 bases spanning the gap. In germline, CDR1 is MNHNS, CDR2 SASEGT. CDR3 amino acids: CASSAQRESDTQYF. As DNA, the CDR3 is TGTGCCAGCAGTGCCCAACGTGAGTCAGATACGCAGTATTTT.

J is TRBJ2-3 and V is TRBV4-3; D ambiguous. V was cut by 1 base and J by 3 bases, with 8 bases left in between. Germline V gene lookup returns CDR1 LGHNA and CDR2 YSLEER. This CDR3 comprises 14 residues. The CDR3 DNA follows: TGCGCCAGCAGCCAAGGGGCCCGAACAGATACGCAGTATTTT. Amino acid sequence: CASSQGARTDTQYF.

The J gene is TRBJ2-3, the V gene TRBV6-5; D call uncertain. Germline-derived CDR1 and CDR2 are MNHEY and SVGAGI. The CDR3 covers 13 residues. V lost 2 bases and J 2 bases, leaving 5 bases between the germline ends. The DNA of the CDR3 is TGTGCCAGCAGTTACGGTCCCACAGATACGCAGTATTTT. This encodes CASSYGPTDTQYF.

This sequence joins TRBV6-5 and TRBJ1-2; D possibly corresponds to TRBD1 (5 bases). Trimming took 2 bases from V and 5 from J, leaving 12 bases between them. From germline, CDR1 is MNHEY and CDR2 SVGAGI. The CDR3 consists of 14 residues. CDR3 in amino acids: CASSYRDGAYGYTF. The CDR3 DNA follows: TGTGCCAGCAGTTACCGGGACGGGGCTTATGGCTACACCTTC.

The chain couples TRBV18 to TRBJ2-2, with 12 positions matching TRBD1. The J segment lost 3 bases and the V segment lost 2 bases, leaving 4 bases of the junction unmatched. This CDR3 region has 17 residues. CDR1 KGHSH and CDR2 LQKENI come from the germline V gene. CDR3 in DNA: TGTGCCAGCTCACCAGGGACAGGGGGCTTATACACCGGGGAGCTGTTTTTT. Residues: CASSPGTGGLYTGELFF.

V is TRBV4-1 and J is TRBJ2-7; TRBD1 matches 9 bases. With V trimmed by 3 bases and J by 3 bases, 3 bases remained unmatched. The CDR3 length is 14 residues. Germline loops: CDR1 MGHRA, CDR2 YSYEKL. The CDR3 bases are TGCGCCAGCAGCCAGCCGGGACAGGGCTACGAGCAGTACTTC. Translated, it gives CASSQPGQGYEQYF.

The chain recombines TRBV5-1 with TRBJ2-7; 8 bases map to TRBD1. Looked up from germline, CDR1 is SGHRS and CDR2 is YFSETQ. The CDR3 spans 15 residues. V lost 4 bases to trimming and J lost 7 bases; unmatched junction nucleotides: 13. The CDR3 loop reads CASSAETGVEREQYF. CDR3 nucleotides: TGCGCCAGCAGCGCAGAGACAGGGGTAGAACGAGAGCAGTACTTC.

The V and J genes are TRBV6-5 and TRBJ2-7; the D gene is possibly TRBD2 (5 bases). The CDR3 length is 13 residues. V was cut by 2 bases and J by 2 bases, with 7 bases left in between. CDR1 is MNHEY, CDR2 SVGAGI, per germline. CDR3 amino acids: CASSYVGAYEQYF. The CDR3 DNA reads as TGTGCCAGCAGTTACGTGGGAGCCTACGAGCAGTACTTC.

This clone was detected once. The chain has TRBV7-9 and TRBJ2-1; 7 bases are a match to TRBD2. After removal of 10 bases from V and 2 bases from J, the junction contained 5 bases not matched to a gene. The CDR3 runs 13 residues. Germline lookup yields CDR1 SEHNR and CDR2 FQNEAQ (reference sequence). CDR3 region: CAKSSGTYNEQFF. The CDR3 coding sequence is TGTGCCAAATCTAGCGGAACCTACAATGAGCAGTTCTTC.

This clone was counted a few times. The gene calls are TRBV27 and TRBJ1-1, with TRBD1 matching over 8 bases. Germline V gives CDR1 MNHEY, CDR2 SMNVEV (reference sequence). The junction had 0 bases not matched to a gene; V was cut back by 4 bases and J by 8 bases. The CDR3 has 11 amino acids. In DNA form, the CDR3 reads TGTGCCAGCAGTTACAGGGGGGAAGCTTTCTTT. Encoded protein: CASSYRGEAFF.

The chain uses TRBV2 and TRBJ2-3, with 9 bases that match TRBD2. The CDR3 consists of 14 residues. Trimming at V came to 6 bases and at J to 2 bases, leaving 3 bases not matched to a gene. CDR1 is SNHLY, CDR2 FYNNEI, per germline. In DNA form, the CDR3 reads TGTGCCAGCAGGCGGGGGGGGACCACAGATACGCAGTATTTT. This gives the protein CASRRGGTTDTQYF.